The following is a T cell receptor beta chain sequence with its context. Its antigen is currently unknown. V dropped 9 bases and J dropped 2 bases, with 25 bases sitting between them. This CDR3 has 17 amino acids. Germline-derived CDR1 and CDR2 are LNHDA and SQIVND (reference sequence). The data were obtained in a study of cytomegalovirus exposure and HLA in healthy donors. The PCR made use of 60 Vbeta and 13 Jbeta primers. Sequencing used immunoSEQ multiplex PCR; TCRdb keeps in-frame clones, though not all of them. Here the sample spans more than 95,000 clones, around 68% being singletons. Study results and caveats: In a later analysis, several top co-occurrence clusters appeared linked to parvovirus B19, influenza, CMV and Epstein-Barr virus. Judged likely to be a sequencing artifact was a cluster of highly shared sequence variants. A few CMV-associated chains were confirmed in vitro to be specific for CMV antigens.

This clonotype was sampled from a man in his forties in good health and CMV-seropositive. Material for sequencing was PBMCs. V gene TRBV19 combines with J gene TRBJ1-2; D is perhaps TRBD1 (6 bases). The CDR3 coding sequence is TGTGCCAGCATAAACCTCGACTTACAGGGAACCAACTATGGCTACACCTTC. The encoded protein is CASINLDLQGTNYGYTF.